This T cell receptor (beta chain) derives from a study of blood T cells in healthy people across ages (dated by TCRdb to between 2014 and 2017). With regard to the full study: In model experiments, template switching captured about one uniquely barcoded TCR beta cDNA molecule for every two T cells. To track age-related changes in TCR beta repertoire diversity, the study relied on deep sequencing normalized with unique cDNA molecular identifiers. Four age groups were formed from the donors: young (average approximately 16 years), middle-aged (around 39), aged (62) and long-lived (approximately 80). The study analyzed two additional independent replicas of 1 million unique cDNA reads from the same blood draw for two donors, one aged 18 to 30 and one aged 80 or older.

Systemically healthy Caucasian individuals from Russia, over 30 in total and aged about 6 to 100 years, were included as donors. Ten milliliters of peripheral blood were collected from each donor into EDTA-treated Vacutainer tubes. Ficoll-Paque density-gradient centrifugation was used to isolate PBMCs, with at least 7 million per sample. Trizol reagent was used to extract total RNA from the PBMCs, yielding at least 6 micrograms per sample. Naive CD45RAhigh/CD27high T cell percentages were measured by flow cytometry on a PBMC aliquot from every donor. Library prep was done by 5' RACE. TCRdb names Illumina HiSeq 2500 as the instrument used. A second 7 to 11 cycle PCR used a sample-barcoded 5' primer and a J-beta primer mix. A unique molecular identifier was introduced onto each TCR beta cDNA molecule by a template-switch 5' adaptor carrying 12 random nucleotides. Each sample yielded at least 2.5 million CDR3-containing paired-end reads. The Mint cDNA synthesis kit, primed by a TRBC-specific oligonucleotide, was used to synthesize first-strand cDNA from all RNA. Following uracil-DNA glycosylase treatment, all cDNA underwent a first 18-cycle PCR with the universal primers M1SS and BC2_uni_R. The original methods were these. For normalization, 1 million high-quality reads, each with a distinct molecular identifier, were randomly selected from each sample. Reads with shared molecular identifiers were discarded instead of being binned into consensus sequences. CDR3 identification, clonotype clustering and error correction used MiTCR with a Q25 quality threshold and the strictest error-elimination algorithm. A nonparametric unseen species model with Euler transformation was used to estimate a lower bound on total TCR beta diversity. TCRdb trimmed public reads at Q25 via fastp, called clones via MiXCR and kept in-frame beta chains. All rows with the same CDR3 protein become a single entry with the most common DNA and genes. What appears here as the V and J calls and clone size reflects TCRdb's work, not the paper's. Counted in this sample were fewer than 1,200,000 distinct CDR3 sequences; almost 25% of them appeared once. The ten largest account for around 0.75% of the sample.

From a lookup of the germline V gene (reference sequence), CDR1 and CDR2 are DFQATT and SNEGSKA. The CDR3 spans 16 residues, from the cysteine through the phenylalanine. Of the read, only the CDR3 DNA is kept; its 48 bases are in frame from base 1. The V end gives up 0 bases and the J end 2 bases, leaving 5 bases in the junction not matched to a gene. Study-wide findings and limitations: Donor CMV infection status was unknown, potentially confounding age-related changes in expanded clonotypes. Estimates of total diversity from one million sequenced T cells were regarded as lower bounds and underestimates. The percentage of naive T cells measured by flow cytometry correlated strongly with observed TCR beta diversity. Observed TCR beta diversity per million T cells fell roughly linearly with age, and a significant reduction was already apparent by age roughly 40. Since profiling was done on bulk unsorted PBMCs, naive and antigen-experienced compartments could not be conclusively compared. Compared with the aged group, the long-lived group had more naive CD4+ T cells, fewer expanded clones and increased TCR diversity, suggesting age selection.

This clonotype was observed a handful of times. The antigen it recognizes is unknown. The sample holds no much larger clone one base away, and base qualities are not on file. In addition, the sample was reused for a study of T cells of mothers and their children. The second publication reports: Donors were nine systemically healthy Caucasian individuals: three mothers and their six children. cDNA synthesis consumed the entire amount of extracted RNA, loaded at around 1.5 ug RNA in each 15 ul reaction. In the second PCR, sample barcodes and 2-4 random nucleotides were introduced via the M1S primer. Over 9.5 million TCR beta CDR3 reads were obtained for each mother, and approximately 3 million reads were obtained for each child. In both related and unrelated pairs, thymic selection shapes the output of TCR recombination in a similar way, with inherited differences having only a minor effect. Related mother-child pairs always showed normalized repertoire overlap that was slightly higher than in unrelated mother-child pairs, though the difference was never significant. With a sensitivity of about 100 clones per million clonotypes, no persistent microchimeric T cell clones were detected. The study used deep NGS to compare TCR beta repertoires of mothers and children, seeking features distinguishing related mother-child pairs from unrelated individuals. On average, the children were about 12 +/- 4 years old, while the mothers were approximately 40 +/- 4 years old. After adapter ligation was performed with NEBNext reagents, the libraries were sequenced on an Illumina HiSeq 2000 with 100+100 nt paired-end reads. To prevent cross-contamination, the mother and child libraries were prepared one month apart and sequenced in separate runs. For each donor, somewhere between roughly 450,000 and 2,100,000 distinct TCR beta clonotypes were identified. Naive TCR beta clonotypes were estimated from low-frequency clonotypes matched to each donor's FACS-determined naive share, without sorting.

The chain joins TRBV20-1 to TRBJ2-1; TRBD2 agrees with 9 junctional bases. This receptor was identified in a girl aged 2 to 10 in good health. The specimen was blood. For the CDR3, the sequence is CSARDPTSGAYNEQFF. The DNA sequence is as follows: TGCAGTGCTAGAGATCCGACTAGCGGAGCCTACAATGAGCAGTTCTTC.